The entry that follows covers one T cell receptor (beta chain) sequence. Its antigen is still unknown. These data are taken from a study of persistence of HIV-infected CD4 T cells. The CDR3 runs to 14 residues. The germline CDR1 and CDR2 sequences are SNHLY and FYNNEI. Trimming shortened V by 3 bases and J by 4 bases, and 12 bases separated the two germline ends. The stimulus was an HIV-1 Gag 15-mer peptide pool, 0.85 to 1 ug/peptide/mL. Sorted nonresponding memory CD4+ T cells were CD40L-negative, CD69-negative, CD45RO-high. CD4+ T cell counts exceeded 400 cells/uL; CMV serology was positive. The immunoSEQ assay was version 4, run in survey mode. The protocol was immunoSEQ multiplex PCR, while the TCRdb copy is restricted to in-frame clones and leaves out a portion. The table has about 60,000 clones, about 69% seen once. Study-wide points: Antigen-responding cells were enriched for degenerate expanded CDR3beta sequences.

The material was CD4+ T cells sorted from PBMCs after approximately 19-hour stimulation, obtained from a patient who received antiretroviral therapy. The source is an adult man with HIV who was CMV-seropositive. This chain links TRBV2 with TRBJ1-2, with no clear D. CDR3 coding DNA: TGTGCCAGCAGTGAGCGTGAAGACTCCTATGGCTACACCTTC. The encoded protein is CASSEREDSYGYTF.